What follows are 15 T cell receptor beta chains derived from one specimen sequenced in a study of CD8 T cells in Susac syndrome. After extraction with the RNeasy kit, 0.5 to 1 ug of the RNA was reverse transcribed using random hexamers. TCRdb processed the immunoSEQ multiplex PCR reads anew with MiXCR; each CDR3 protein has one entry. The sample contains 350,000 to 550,000 distinct CDR3 sequences, approximately 85% of which appear only once. The sequenced sample consisted of CD8+ T cells from PBMCs. The receptor set was obtained from a human donor with multiple sclerosis.

The J gene is TRBJ2-2, the V gene TRBV18; weak D call: TRBD1 (5 bases). Deletions cut 8 bases from V and 3 bases from J, with 10 bases between. The CDR3 is 13 residues long. In germline, CDR1 is KGHSH, CDR2 LQKENI. The DNA for the CDR3 is TGTGCCAGCCCGGACACGCACACCGGGGAGCTGTTTTTT. Amino acid sequence: CASPDTHTGELFF.

This sequence joins TRBV5-4 and TRBJ1-2, with D tentatively TRBD1 (6 bases). Trimming stripped 5 bases from V and 1 base from J, with 15 bases between. Germline-derived CDR1 and CDR2 are SGHNT and YYREEE (reference sequence). The CDR3 length is 15 residues. The CDR3 spells CASRQRLQGNYGYTF. CDR3 coding DNA: TGTGCCAGCAGGCAACGCCTACAGGGTAACTATGGCTACACCTTC.

The genes are TRBV27 and TRBJ2-1; 9 bases are a match to TRBD1. Germline assignment: CDR1 MNHEY and CDR2 SMNVEV (reference sequence). This CDR3 has 14 amino acids. Trimming took 3 bases from V and 5 from J; bases not matched to a gene: 2. CDR3 protein: CASSFGTGNNEQFF. In DNA form, the CDR3 reads TGTGCCAGCAGTTTCGGGACAGGGAACAATGAGCAGTTCTTC.

The CDR3 sequence: CASSLELMGSVSNEQYF. CDR3 nucleotide sequence: TGTGCCAGCAGCCTCGAACTCATGGGGAGTGTAAGCAACGAGCAGTACTTC. The V gene is TRBV5-6, the J gene TRBJ2-7, with a possible D match to TRBD2 (5 bases). The germline V gene has CDR1 SGHDT and CDR2 YYEEEE. The CDR3 covers 17 residues. V was clipped by 4 bases and J by 5 bases, with 25 bases between them. Drawing the rest from reference TRBV5-6 and TRBJ2-7, the complete variable domain is DAGVTQSPTHLIKTRGQQVTLRCSPKSGHDTVSWYQQALGQGPQFIFQYYEEEERQRGNFPDRFSGHQFPNYSSELNVNALLLGDSALYLCASSLELMGSVSNEQYFGPGTRLTVT.

This rearrangement joins TRBV20-1 to TRBJ1-2, with D perhaps TRBD1 (6 bases). Germline V gives CDR1 DFQATT, CDR2 SNEGSKA (reference sequence). V shed 6 bases and J shed 4 bases, with 12 bases lying between them. The CDR3 extends over 12 amino acids. This CDR3 is CSARTGPYGYTF. The CDR3 bases are TGCAGTGCCAGAACAGGGCCCTATGGCTACACCTTC.

V and J are TRBV29-1 and TRBJ1-2; 9 nucleotides align to TRBD1. CDR1 is SQVTM, CDR2 ANQGSEA, per germline. Trimming at V came to 2 bases and at J to 7 bases, leaving 5 bases not matched to a gene. The CDR3 runs 13 residues. Here the CDR3 reads CSVETGTGTGYTF. CDR3 in DNA: TGCAGCGTTGAAACCGGGACAGGGACTGGCTACACCTTC.

The table lists this clonotype with a few counts. DNA of the CDR3: TGTGCCAGCAGCTTTTTGACAGGGGATGAAGCTTTCTTT. Amino acid sequence: CASSFLTGDEAFF. This chain joins TRBV5-4 and TRBJ1-1; 8 bases line up with TRBD1. V gave up 2 bases and J gave up 7 bases; unmatched junction bases: 4. From germline, CDR1 is SGHNT and CDR2 YYREEE (reference sequence). The CDR3 length is 13 residues.

This chain uses TRBV5-6 with TRBJ2-7; TRBD2 agrees at 7 bases. CDR1 is SGHDT and CDR2 is YYEEEE in the germline V gene. Trimming cost V 4 bases and J 0 bases; bases outside gene matches: 4. The CDR3 has 14 residues. The CDR3 DNA reads as TGTGCCAGCAGCCCGGGGGGTTTCTCCTACGAGCAGTACTTC. Amino acids: CASSPGGFSYEQYF. The full variable domain, in which reference TRBV5-6 and TRBJ2-7 provide the parts outside the CDR3, is DAGVTQSPTHLIKTRGQQVTLRCSPKSGHDTVSWYQQALGQGPQFIFQYYEEEERQRGNFPDRFSGHQFPNYSSELNVNALLLGDSALYLCASSPGGFSYEQYFGPGTRLTVT.

The chain carries TRBV7-6 and TRBJ2-1; the match to TRBD2 covers 9 bases. Trimming removed 0 bases from V and 5 bases from J; junction bases left unmatched: 5. Germline CDR1 reads SGHVS; CDR2 reads FNYEAQ. The CDR3 has 16 amino acids. DNA of the CDR3: TGTGCCAGCAGCTTAGCGCCGGCGGGGGGGGACAATGAGCAGTTCTTC. Its protein product is CASSLAPAGGDNEQFF.

The chain recombines TRBV27 with TRBJ1-1; weak D call: TRBD1 (5 bases). Germline assignment: CDR1 MNHEY and CDR2 SMNVEV (reference sequence). The CDR3 consists of 15 residues. V was clipped by 0 bases and J by 4 bases, with 12 bases between them. The CDR3 spells CASSLSGGVVTEAFF. For the CDR3, the DNA is TGTGCCAGCAGTTTATCTGGGGGTGTCGTCACTGAAGCTTTCTTT.

The V and J genes are TRBV5-1 and TRBJ2-7; no firm D call. With 0 bases removed from V and 0 bases from J, the gap between germline ends came to 7 bases. The CDR3 sequence is 14 residues long. Germline-derived CDR1 and CDR2 are SGHRS and YFSETQ. This CDR3 reads CASSLGVNSYEQYF. The CDR3 DNA is TGCGCCAGCAGCTTGGGAGTGAACTCCTACGAGCAGTACTTC. Full variable domain (rest looked up from reference TRBV5-1 and TRBJ2-7): KAGVTQTPRYLIKTRGQQVTLSCSPISGHRSVSWYQQTPGQGLQFLFEYFSETQRNKGNFPGRFSGRQFSNSRSEMNVSTLELGDSALYLCASSLGVNSYEQYFGPGTRLTVT.

The chain combines TRBV11-2 with TRBJ2-2; the D gene is possibly TRBD1 (6 bases). Germline CDR1 and CDR2: SGHAT and FQNNGV. CDR3 length: 14 amino acids. V gave up 5 bases and J gave up 7 bases, with 14 bases separating them. The CDR3 spells CASSPATGVGELFF. CDR3 nucleotides: TGTGCCAGCAGCCCCGCGACAGGCGTCGGGGAGCTGTTTTTT. Supplemented by reference TRBV11-2 and TRBJ2-2, the full variable domain reads EAGVAQSPRYKIIEKRQSVAFWCNPISGHATLYWYQQILGQGPKLLIQFQNNGVVDDSQLPKDRFSAERLKGVDSTLKIQPAKLEDSAVYLCASSPATGVGELFFGEGSRLTVL.

This chain joins TRBV20-1 and TRBJ2-1; D remains ambiguous. Looked up from germline, CDR1 is DFQATT and CDR2 is SNEGSKA (reference sequence). The CDR3 is 14 residues long. V was clipped by 0 bases and J by 4 bases, with 10 bases between them. CDR3 DNA: TGCAGTGCTAGAGATCTTGCGCGGTACAATGAGCAGTTCTTC. Residues: CSARDLARYNEQFF.

The genes are TRBV4-1 and TRBJ2-7; the D gene is possibly TRBD2 (6 bases). There are 15 residues in the CDR3. Germline V gives CDR1 MGHRA, CDR2 YSYEKL. V was shortened by 0 bases and J by 2 bases, with 11 bases between the two germline ends. Here the CDR3 reads CASSQDNGGTYEQYF. In nucleotides, the CDR3 is TGCGCCAGCAGCCAAGATAATGGCGGGACCTACGAGCAGTACTTC.

This chain links TRBV5-4 with TRBJ2-2; TRBD2 might be the D (5 bases). V lost 4 bases and J lost 1, with 17 bases in between. The CDR3 contains 17 residues. The V gene's germline CDR1 is SGHNT and CDR2 YYREEE (reference sequence). CDR3 in DNA: TGTGCCAGCAGCAAACCCCGGGAACAGTTGAACACCGGGGAGCTGTTTTTT. This translates into CASSKPREQLNTGELFF.